These 13 T cell receptor beta chains were sequenced from one sample in a study of regulatory T cells in long-lasting Graves disease. Time point in this sample: persistent/refractory GD, antithyroid drugs over 5 years with positive TRAb. Generation of the TCR library employed RNA extracted from PBMCs. Building the TCR beta libraries relied on iRepertoire HTBI primers, and CDR3 regions underwent Arm-PCR. TCRdb reprocessed the multiplex PCR reads with MiXCR, giving one entry per CDR3 protein. The table shows more than 650,000 distinct CDR3 sequences, with 25% to 30% occurring only once. Source: peripheral blood mononuclear cells (PBMCs), taken when the disease was refractory, from a patient treated with antithyroid drugs. The receptors derive from a female donor with Graves disease.

The chain employs TRBV5-1 and TRBJ1-2; D possibly corresponds to TRBD1 (5 bases). This CDR3 comprises 15 residues. Per germline, CDR1 SGHRS and CDR2 YFSETQ. V was trimmed by 0 bases and J by 4 bases, leaving 13 bases between them. The CDR3 loop is CASSLGPGSSYGYTF. CDR3 bases: TGCGCCAGCAGCTTGGGGCCAGGGAGCAGCTATGGCTACACCTTC.

In this sample, this clonotype turned up once. The gene calls are TRBV19 and TRBJ1-1; D gene uncertain. Germline CDR1 is LNHDA and CDR2 is SQIVND (reference sequence). V was cut by 7 bases and J by 2 bases, with 11 bases left in between. This CDR3 contains 13 residues. In DNA, the CDR3 is TGTGCCAGTAATAGGGTTCGCAACACTGAAGCTTTCTTT. Translated: CASNRVRNTEAFF.

The CDR3 region is CASSSTGTGYGYTF. In DNA form, the CDR3 reads TGTGCCAGCAGTTCGACAGGGACCGGGTATGGCTACACCTTC. The chain couples TRBV6-2 or TRBV6-3 to TRBJ1-2, with TRBD1 identical over 7 bases. After removal of 4 bases from V and 5 bases from J, the junction contained 7 bases not matched to a gene. The CDR3 has 14 amino acids. Germline CDR1 is MNHEY and CDR2 is SVGEGT.

In this sample, this clonotype turned up many times. V is TRBV28 and J is TRBJ1-2; D not resolved. The V end was cut by 6 bases, the J end by 0 bases, with 14 bases between. The CDR3 runs to 15 residues. Germline loops: CDR1 MDHEN, CDR2 SYDVKM. The DNA of the CDR3 is TGTGCCAGCAGCCTACGTAACGGGCCTAACTATGGCTACACCTTC. This gives the protein CASSLRNGPNYGYTF.

J is TRBJ2-7 and V is TRBV6-5, with 7 bases lining up with TRBD2. Germline CDR1 reads MNHEY; CDR2 reads SVGAGI. Trimming at V came to 6 bases and at J to 1 base, leaving 9 bases not matched to a gene. The CDR3 runs to 15 residues. The chain's CDR3 is CASRDAGTTSYEQYF. CDR3 coding DNA: TGTGCCAGCAGAGATGCAGGGACTACTTCCTACGAGCAGTACTTC.

The chain combines TRBV5-1 with TRBJ2-7; D possibly uses TRBD1 or TRBD2 (6 bases each). This CDR3 spans 14 amino acids. The germline V and J ends were trimmed by 5 bases and 2 bases, with 14 bases remaining between them. The germline V gene encodes CDR1 SGHRS and CDR2 YFSETQ. Written as DNA, the CDR3 is TGCGCCAGCAGGGGGGGCCGAATCCCCTACGAGCAGTACTTC. Translation gives CASRGGRIPYEQYF. Variable domain in full (rest from reference TRBV5-1 and TRBJ2-7): KAGVTQTPRYLIKTRGQQVTLSCSPISGHRSVSWYQQTPGQGLQFLFEYFSETQRNKGNFPGRFSGRQFSNSRSEMNVSTLELGDSALYLCASRGGRIPYEQYFGPGTRLTVT.

This chain connects TRBV27 to TRBJ2-7; the match to TRBD1 covers 12 bases. The CDR3 runs to 14 residues. Germline lookup yields CDR1 MNHEY and CDR2 SMNVEV (reference sequence). V was clipped by 7 bases and J by 4 bases; unmatched bases: 5. CDR3 coding DNA: TGTGCCAGCAAAGCGGGACAGGGGGCTTACGAGCAGTACTTC. As protein: CASKAGQGAYEQYF.

The chain joins TRBV20-1 to TRBJ1-2; 7 bases are a match to TRBD1. The V gene's germline CDR1 is DFQATT and CDR2 SNEGSKA (reference sequence). The CDR3 has 11 amino acids. V shed 6 bases and J 6 bases; nucleotides not matched to a gene: 4. The CDR3 protein is CSALTGNGYTF. CDR3 nucleotides: TGCAGTGCCTTGACAGGGAATGGCTACACCTTC.

This clonotype was recorded once. The rearrangement links TRBV30 to TRBJ2-3, with D perhaps matching TRBD2 (7 bases). V was pared by 0 bases and J by 2 bases, with 12 bases between. This CDR3 region has 15 residues. Per the germline V gene, CDR1 is GTSNPN and CDR2 is SVGIG (reference sequence). The CDR3 protein is CAWSVQGLLTDTQYF. The CDR3 DNA reads as TGTGCCTGGAGTGTACAGGGACTACTCACAGATACGCAGTATTTT.

The chain couples TRBV27 to TRBJ1-1, with 7 bases fitting TRBD1. Germline CDR1 is MNHEY and CDR2 is SMNVEV (reference sequence). The CDR3 totals 13 residues. Losses at the gene ends were 6 bases for V and 4 bases for J; bases not matched to a gene: 5. CDR3 protein: CASRLAGGTEAFF. Here the CDR3 DNA reads TGTGCCAGCAGGTTGGCAGGGGGCACTGAAGCTTTCTTT.

The V gene is TRBV19, the J gene TRBJ1-4; tentatively, D is TRBD1 (5 bases). The germline V gene encodes CDR1 LNHDA and CDR2 SQIVND (reference sequence). The CDR3 is 13 amino acids. V gave up 3 bases and J gave up 7 bases, with 9 bases separating them. Written as DNA, the CDR3 is TGTGCCAGTAGTATCGACAGTGGTGAAAAACTGTTTTTT. This encodes CASSIDSGEKLFF. Supplemented by reference TRBV19 and TRBJ1-4, the full variable domain reads DGGITQSPKYLFRKEGQNVTLSCEQNLNHDAMYWYRQDPGQGLRLIYYSQIVNDFQKGDIAEGYSVSREKKESFPLTVTSAQKNPTAFYLCASSIDSGEKLFFGSGTQLSVL.

This clonotype appeared a few times. V is TRBV20-1 and J is TRBJ2-5, with 11 bases that match TRBD2. The V gene's germline CDR1 is DFQATT and CDR2 SNEGSKA (reference sequence). V gave up 4 bases and J gave up 3 bases; unmatched junction bases: 16. The length of the CDR3 is 18 residues. The CDR3 reads CSAKIAGGFLGPKETQYF. CDR3 nucleotides: TGCAGTGCTAAAATAGCGGGAGGGTTTCTTGGCCCGAAAGAGACCCAGTACTTC.

This rearrangement joins TRBV6-9 to TRBJ1-1; 7 bases align to TRBD1. The CDR3 totals 13 residues. CDR1 is MNHGY and CDR2 is SVAAGI in the germline V gene. V lost 3 bases, J lost 7 bases, and 5 bases stayed unmatched. The CDR3 spells CASSYTGEVEAFF. CDR3 DNA sequence: TGTGCCAGCAGTTACACAGGGGAGGTTGAAGCTTTCTTT.